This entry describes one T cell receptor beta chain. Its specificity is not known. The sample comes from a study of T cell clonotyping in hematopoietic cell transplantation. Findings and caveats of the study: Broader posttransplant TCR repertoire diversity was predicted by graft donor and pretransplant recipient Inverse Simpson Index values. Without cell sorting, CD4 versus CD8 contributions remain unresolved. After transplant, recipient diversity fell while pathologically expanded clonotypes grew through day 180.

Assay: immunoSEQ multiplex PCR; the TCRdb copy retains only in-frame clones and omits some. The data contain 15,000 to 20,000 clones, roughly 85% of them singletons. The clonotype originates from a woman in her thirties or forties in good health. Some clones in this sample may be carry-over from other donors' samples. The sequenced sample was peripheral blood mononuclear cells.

CDR3 sequence: CASSLRTGNEQYF. CDR3 DNA: TGTGCCAGCAGCCTTCGGACAGGAAACGAGCAGTACTTC. V and J are TRBV7-2 and TRBJ2-7; TRBD1 agrees at 7 bases. The CDR3 is 13 residues long. The germline CDR1 and CDR2 sequences are SGHTA and FQGNSA. Trimming removed 5 bases from V and 5 bases from J; junction bases left unmatched: 6.